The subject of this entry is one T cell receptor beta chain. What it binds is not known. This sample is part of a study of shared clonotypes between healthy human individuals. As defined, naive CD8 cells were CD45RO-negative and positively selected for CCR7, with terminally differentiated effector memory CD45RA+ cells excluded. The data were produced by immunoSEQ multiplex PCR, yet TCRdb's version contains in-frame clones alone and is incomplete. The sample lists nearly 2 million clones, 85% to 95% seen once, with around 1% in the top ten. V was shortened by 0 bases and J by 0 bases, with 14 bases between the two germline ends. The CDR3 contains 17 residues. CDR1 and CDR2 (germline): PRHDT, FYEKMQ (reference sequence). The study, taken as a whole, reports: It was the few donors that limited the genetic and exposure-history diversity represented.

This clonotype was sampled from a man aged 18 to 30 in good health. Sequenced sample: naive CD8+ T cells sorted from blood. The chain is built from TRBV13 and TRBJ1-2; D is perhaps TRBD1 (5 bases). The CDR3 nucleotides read TGTGCCAGCAGCTTAGGCCAGGGAAGTGATTCTAACTATGGCTACACCTTC. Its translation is CASSLGQGSDSNYGYTF.